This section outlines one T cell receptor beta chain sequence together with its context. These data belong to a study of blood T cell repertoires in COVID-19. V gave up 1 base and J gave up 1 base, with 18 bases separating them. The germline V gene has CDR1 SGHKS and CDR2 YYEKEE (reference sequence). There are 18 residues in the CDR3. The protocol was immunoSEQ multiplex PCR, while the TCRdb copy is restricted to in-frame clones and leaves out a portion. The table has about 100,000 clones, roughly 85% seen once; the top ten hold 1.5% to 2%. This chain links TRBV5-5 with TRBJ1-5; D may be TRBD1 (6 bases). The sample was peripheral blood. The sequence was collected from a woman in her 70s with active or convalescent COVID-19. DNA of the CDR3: TGTGCCAGCAGCTTGCTAGGGGGTGGAGGATCGAGCAATCAGCCCCAGCATTTT. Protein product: CASSLLGGGGSSNQPQHF.